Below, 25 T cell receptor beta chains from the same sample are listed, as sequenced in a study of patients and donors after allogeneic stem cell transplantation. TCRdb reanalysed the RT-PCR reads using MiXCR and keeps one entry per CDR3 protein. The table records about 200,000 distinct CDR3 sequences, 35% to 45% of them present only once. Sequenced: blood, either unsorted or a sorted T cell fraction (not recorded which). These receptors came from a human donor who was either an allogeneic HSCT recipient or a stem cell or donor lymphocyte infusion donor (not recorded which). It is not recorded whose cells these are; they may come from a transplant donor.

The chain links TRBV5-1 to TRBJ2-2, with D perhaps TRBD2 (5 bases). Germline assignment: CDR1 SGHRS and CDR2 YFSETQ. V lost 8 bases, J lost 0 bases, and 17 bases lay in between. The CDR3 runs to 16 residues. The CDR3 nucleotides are TGCGCCAGTAGTTTTGGGGAGCGACCGAACACCGGGGAGCTGTTTTTT. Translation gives CASSFGERPNTGELFF.

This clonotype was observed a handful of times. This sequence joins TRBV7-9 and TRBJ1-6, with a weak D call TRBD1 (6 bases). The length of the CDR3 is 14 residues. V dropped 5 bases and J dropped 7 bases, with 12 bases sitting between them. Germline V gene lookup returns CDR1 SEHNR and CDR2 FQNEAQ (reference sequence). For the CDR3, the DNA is TGTGCCAGCAGCCGGACAGCGGCGAATTCACCCCTCCACTTT. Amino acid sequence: CASSRTAANSPLHF.

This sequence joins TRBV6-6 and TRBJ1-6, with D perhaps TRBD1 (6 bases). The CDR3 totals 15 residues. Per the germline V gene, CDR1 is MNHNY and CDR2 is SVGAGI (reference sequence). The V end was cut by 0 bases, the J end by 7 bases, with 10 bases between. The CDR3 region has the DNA TGTGCCAGCAGTTACTCGACAGGAGGCAATTCACCCCTCCACTTT. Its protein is CASSYSTGGNSPLHF.

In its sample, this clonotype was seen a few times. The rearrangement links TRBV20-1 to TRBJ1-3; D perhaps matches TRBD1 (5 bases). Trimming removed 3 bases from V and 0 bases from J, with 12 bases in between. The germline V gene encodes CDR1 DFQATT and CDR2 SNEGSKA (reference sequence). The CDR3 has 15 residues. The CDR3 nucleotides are TGCAGTGCTAGCGGGGCGGGCAGCTCTGGAAACACCATATATTTT. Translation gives CSASGAGSSGNTIYF.

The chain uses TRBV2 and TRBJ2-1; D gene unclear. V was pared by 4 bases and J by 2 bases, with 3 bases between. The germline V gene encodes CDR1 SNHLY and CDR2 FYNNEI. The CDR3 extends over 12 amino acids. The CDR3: CASSGAYNEQFF. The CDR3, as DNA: TGTGCCAGCAGTGGGGCCTACAATGAGCAGTTCTTC.

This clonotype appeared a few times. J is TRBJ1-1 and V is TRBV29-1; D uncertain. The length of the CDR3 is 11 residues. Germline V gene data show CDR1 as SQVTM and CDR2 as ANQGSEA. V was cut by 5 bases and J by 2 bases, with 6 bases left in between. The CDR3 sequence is CSVQRNTEAFF. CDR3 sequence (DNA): TGCAGCGTTCAGCGTAACACTGAAGCTTTCTTT.

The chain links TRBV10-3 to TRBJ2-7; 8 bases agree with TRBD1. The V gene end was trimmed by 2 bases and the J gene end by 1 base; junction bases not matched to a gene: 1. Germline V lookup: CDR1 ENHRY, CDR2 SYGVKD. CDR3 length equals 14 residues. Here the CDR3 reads CAISEDRGSYEQYF. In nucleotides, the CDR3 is TGTGCCATCAGTGAGGACAGGGGTTCCTACGAGCAGTACTTC.

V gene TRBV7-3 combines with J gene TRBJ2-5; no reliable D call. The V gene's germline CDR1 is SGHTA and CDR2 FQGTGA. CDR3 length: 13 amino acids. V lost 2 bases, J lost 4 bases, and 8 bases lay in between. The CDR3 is CASSLVPRETQYF. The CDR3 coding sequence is TGTGCCAGCAGCTTAGTGCCGAGAGAGACCCAGTACTTC. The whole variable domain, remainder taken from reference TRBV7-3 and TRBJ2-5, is GAGVSQTPSNKVTEKGKYVELRCDPISGHTALYWYRQSLGQGPEFLIYFQGTGAADDSGLPNDRFFAVRPEGSVSTLKIQRTERGDSAVYLCASSLVPRETQYFGPGTRLLVL.

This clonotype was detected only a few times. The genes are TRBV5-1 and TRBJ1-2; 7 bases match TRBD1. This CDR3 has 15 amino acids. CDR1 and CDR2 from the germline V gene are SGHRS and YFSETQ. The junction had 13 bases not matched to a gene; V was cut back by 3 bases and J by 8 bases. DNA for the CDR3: TGCGCCAGCAGCTCGGGACAGTTAGACCTTAAGGGCTACACCTTC. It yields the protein CASSSGQLDLKGYTF.

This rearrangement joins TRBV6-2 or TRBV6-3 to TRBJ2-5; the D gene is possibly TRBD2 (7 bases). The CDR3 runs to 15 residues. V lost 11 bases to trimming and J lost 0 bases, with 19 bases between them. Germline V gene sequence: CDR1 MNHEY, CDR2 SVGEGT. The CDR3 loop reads CASTLAGAYQETQYF. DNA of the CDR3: TGTGCCTCAACCCTGGCGGGGGCCTACCAAGAGACCCAGTACTTC.

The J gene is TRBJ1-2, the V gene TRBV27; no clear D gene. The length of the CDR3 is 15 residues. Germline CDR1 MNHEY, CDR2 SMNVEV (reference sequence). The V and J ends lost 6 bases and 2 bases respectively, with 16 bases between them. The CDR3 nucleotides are TGTGCCAGCAGCTTCGATTGGACGGTCAACTATGGCTACACCTTC. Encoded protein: CASSFDWTVNYGYTF.

CDR3 sequence reads: CASSSPTVSGLSQPQHF. In DNA, the CDR3 is TGTGCCAGCAGTTCCCCCACGGTGAGTGGGCTAAGTCAGCCCCAGCATTTT. J is TRBJ1-5 and V is TRBV28; D unresolved. Trimming left V 4 bases short and J 6 bases short, with 22 bases between. There are 17 residues in the CDR3. CDR1 and CDR2 from the germline V gene are MDHEN and SYDVKM.

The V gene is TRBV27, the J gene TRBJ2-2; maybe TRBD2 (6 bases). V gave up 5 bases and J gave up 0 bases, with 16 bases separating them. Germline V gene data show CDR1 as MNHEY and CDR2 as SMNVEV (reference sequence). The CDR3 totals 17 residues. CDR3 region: CASSPWSGLANTGELFF. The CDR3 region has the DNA TGTGCCAGCAGTCCTTGGTCGGGACTTGCGAACACCGGGGAGCTGTTTTTT.

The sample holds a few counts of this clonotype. The CDR3 loop reads CASSNGEAGELFF. For the CDR3, the DNA is TGTGCCAGCAGCAACGGGGAGGCCGGGGAGCTGTTTTTT. The rearrangement links TRBV12-3 or TRBV12-4 to TRBJ2-2; a weak D match, TRBD2 (6 bases). The V end lost 6 bases, the J end lost 6 bases, and 11 bases lay between the germline ends. This CDR3 contains 13 residues.

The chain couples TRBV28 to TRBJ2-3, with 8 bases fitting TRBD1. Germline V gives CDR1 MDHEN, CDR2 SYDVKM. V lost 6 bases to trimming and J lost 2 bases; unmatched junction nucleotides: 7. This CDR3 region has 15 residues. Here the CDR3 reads CASRPRTGITDTQYF. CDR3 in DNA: TGTGCCAGCAGGCCTCGGACAGGGATCACAGATACGCAGTATTTT. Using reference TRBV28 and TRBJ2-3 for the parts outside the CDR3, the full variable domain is DVKVTQSSRYLVKRTGEKVFLECVQDMDHENMFWYRQDPGLGLRLIYFSYDVKMKEKGDIPEGYSVSREKKERFSLILESASTNQTSMYLCASRPRTGITDTQYFGPGTRLTVL.

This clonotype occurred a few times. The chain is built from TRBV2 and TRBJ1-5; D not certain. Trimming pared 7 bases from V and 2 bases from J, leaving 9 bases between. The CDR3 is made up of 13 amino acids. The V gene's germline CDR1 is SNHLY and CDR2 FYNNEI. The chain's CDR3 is CASNGIGNQPQHF. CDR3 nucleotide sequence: TGTGCCAGCAATGGGATTGGCAATCAGCCCCAGCATTTT.

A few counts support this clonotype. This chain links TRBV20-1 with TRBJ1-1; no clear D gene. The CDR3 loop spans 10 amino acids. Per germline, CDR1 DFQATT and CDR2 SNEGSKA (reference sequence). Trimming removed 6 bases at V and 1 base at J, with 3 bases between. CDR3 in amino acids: CSAGNTEAFF. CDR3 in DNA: TGCAGTGCCGGGAACACTGAAGCTTTCTTT.

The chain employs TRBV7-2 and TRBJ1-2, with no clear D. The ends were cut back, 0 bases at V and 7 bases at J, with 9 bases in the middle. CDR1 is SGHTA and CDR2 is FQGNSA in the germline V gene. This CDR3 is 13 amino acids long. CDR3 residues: CASSLAQRSGYTF. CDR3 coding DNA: TGTGCCAGCAGCTTAGCCCAGCGGTCTGGCTACACCTTC.

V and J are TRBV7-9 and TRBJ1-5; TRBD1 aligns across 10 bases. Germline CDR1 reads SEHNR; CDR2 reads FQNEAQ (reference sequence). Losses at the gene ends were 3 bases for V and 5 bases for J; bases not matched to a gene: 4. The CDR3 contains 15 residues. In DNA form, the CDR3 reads TGTGCCAGCAGCTTCGCGACAGGGGGCTATCAGCCCCAGCATTTT. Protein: CASSFATGGYQPQHF.

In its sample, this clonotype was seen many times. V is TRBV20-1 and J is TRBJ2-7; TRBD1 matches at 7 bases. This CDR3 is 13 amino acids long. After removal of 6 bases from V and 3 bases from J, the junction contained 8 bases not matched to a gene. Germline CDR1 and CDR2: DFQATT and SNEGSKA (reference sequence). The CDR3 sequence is CSASTGPNYEQYF. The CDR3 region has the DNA TGCAGTGCCTCGACAGGGCCCAACTACGAGCAGTACTTC.

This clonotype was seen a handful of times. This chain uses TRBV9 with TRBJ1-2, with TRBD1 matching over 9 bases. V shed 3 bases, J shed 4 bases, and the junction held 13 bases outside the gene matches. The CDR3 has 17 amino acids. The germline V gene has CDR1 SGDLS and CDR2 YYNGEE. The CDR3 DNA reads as TGTGCCAGCAGCGCCGGGGACAGGGAAGATTCCCTCTATGGCTACACCTTC. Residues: CASSAGDREDSLYGYTF. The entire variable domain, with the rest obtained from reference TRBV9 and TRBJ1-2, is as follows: DSGVTQTPKHLITATGQRVTLRCSPRSGDLSVYWYQQSLDQGLQFLIQYYNGEERAKGNILERFSAQQFPDLHSELNLSSLELGDSALYFCASSAGDREDSLYGYTFGSGTRLTVV.

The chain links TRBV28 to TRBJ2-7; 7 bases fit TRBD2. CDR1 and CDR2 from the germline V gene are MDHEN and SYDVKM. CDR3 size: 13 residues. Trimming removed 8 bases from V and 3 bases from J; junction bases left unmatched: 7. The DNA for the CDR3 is TGTGCCAGCCGTCGGGGAGGGAGCTACGAGCAGTACTTC. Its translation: CASRRGGSYEQYF.

The CDR3 loop reads CASSQVYYEQYF. Here the CDR3 DNA reads TGTGCCAGCAGCCAAGTCTATTACGAGCAGTACTTC. The chain joins TRBV3-1 to TRBJ2-7; D unclear. Per the germline V gene, CDR1 is LGHDT and CDR2 is YNNKEL (reference sequence). This CDR3 is 12 amino acids long. V shed 1 base and J shed 4 bases, with 5 bases lying between them.

The CDR3 region has the DNA TGCAGCGTGACTGGGTATGGGGACACTGAAGCTTTCTTT. It codes for CSVTGYGDTEAFF. The genes are TRBV29-1 and TRBJ1-1; D gene uncertain. Deletions cut 6 bases from V and 3 bases from J, with 14 bases between. Germline CDR1 is SQVTM and CDR2 is ANQGSEA. The CDR3 spans 13 residues.

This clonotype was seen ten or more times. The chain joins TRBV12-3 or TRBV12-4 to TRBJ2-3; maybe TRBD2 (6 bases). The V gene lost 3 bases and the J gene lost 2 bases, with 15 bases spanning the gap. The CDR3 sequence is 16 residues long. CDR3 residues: CASSFLRDFFTDTQYF. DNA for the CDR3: TGTGCCAGCAGTTTTTTGAGGGACTTTTTCACAGATACGCAGTATTTT.